These 20 T cell receptor beta chains were all obtained from the same sample, sequenced in a study of T cell repertoires in cytomegalovirus infection. One entry per CDR3 protein results from TCRdb running MiXCR on the reads. Here the sample spans around 900,000 distinct CDR3 sequences, around 32% being singletons. Antigens of these TCRs are unknown. This material consisted of cultured CD8+ T cells from PBMCs, taken from culture after CMV antigen stimulation. These receptors originate from a human donor in good health (CMV status not recorded). Some clones in this sample may be carry-over from other donors' samples.

V and J are TRBV27 and TRBJ2-3; weak D call: TRBD2 (7 bases). The CDR3 runs to 17 residues. V gave up 4 bases and J gave up 3 bases, with 20 bases separating them. CDR1 and CDR2 (germline): MNHEY, SMNVEV (reference sequence). The CDR3 is CASSSRRGATSTDTQYF. The CDR3 DNA reads as TGTGCCAGCAGTTCCCGCCGGGGGGCGACTAGTACAGATACGCAGTATTTT.

This clonotype occurred many times. The chain carries TRBV7-9 and TRBJ1-1; TRBD1 aligns across 7 bases. Germline V lookup: CDR1 SEHNR, CDR2 FQNEAQ (reference sequence). J was trimmed by 4 bases and V by 2 bases; bases with no gene match: 13. This CDR3 is built from 17 residues. The chain's CDR3 is CASSLPSRGQYGTEAFF. Here the CDR3 DNA reads TGTGCCAGCAGCTTACCATCCAGGGGACAGTACGGCACTGAAGCTTTCTTT.

This clonotype was seen ten or more times. This chain connects TRBV12-3 or TRBV12-4 to TRBJ1-6, with 8 bases lining up with TRBD1. V shed 5 bases, J shed 9 bases, and the junction held 6 bases outside the gene matches. This CDR3 comprises 14 residues. CDR3 residues: CASSRQGMFSPLHF. In DNA, the CDR3 is TGTGCCAGCAGTCGACAGGGGATGTTTTCACCCCTCCACTTT.

This sequence joins TRBV11-3 and TRBJ2-1; TRBD2 might be the D (5 bases). With 4 bases removed from V and 5 bases from J, the gap between germline ends came to 21 bases. CDR1 and CDR2 from the germline V gene are SGHNT and YENEEA. The CDR3 runs 17 residues. The CDR3 bases are TGTGCCAGCAGCTCCTTGAAACTAGGCGGTCAAAACAATGAGCAGTTCTTC. Translation: CASSSLKLGGQNNEQFF.

This clonotype was counted between two and nine times. The CDR3 DNA sequence: TGTGCCAGCAGCCCAACGGGACACATCTACGAGCAGTACTTC. This translates into CASSPTGHIYEQYF. The chain joins TRBV7-9 to TRBJ2-7; the D gene is possibly TRBD1 (6 bases). This CDR3 is 14 amino acids long. Trimming shortened V by 5 bases and J by 3 bases, and 14 bases separated the two germline ends. CDR1 SEHNR and CDR2 FQNEAQ come from the germline V gene (reference sequence).

Comment on this clonotype: This clone may be a read error of a much larger clone one base away. The rearrangement uses TRBV7-8 and TRBJ1-5, with 7 bases fitting TRBD1. The CDR3 consists of 14 residues. Germline V gene lookup returns CDR1 SGHVS and CDR2 FQNEAQ. CDR3: CVSSSTGRYQPQHF. Written as DNA, the CDR3 is TGTGTCAGCAGCTCGACAGGGAGATATCAGCCCCAGCATTTT. Together with reference TRBV7-8 and TRBJ1-5, the CDR3 gives the full variable domain: GAGVSQSPRYKVAKRGQDVALRCDPISGHVSLFWYQQALGQGPEFLTYFQNEAQLDKSGLPSDRFFAERPEGSVSTLKIQRTQQEDSAVYLCVSSSTGRYQPQHFGDGTRLSIL.

The chain joins TRBV7-8 to TRBJ1-4; no firm D call. The CDR3 covers 14 residues. V was shortened by 7 bases and J by 8 bases, with 17 bases between the two germline ends. Germline V gene data show CDR1 as SGHVS and CDR2 as FQNEAQ. The CDR3 spells CASNLGVGEEKLFF. CDR3 sequence (DNA): TGTGCCAGCAACTTGGGCGTCGGAGAGGAAAAACTGTTTTTT.

This chain links TRBV23-1 with TRBJ1-5; D not certain. TRBV23-1 is known as an ORF, though its function is uncertain. V lost 2 bases to trimming and J lost 3 bases, with 14 bases between them. CDR3 length: 16 residues. CDR3 amino acids: CASSQMPNFNNQPQHF. The CDR3 DNA reads as TGCGCCAGCAGTCAAATGCCCAATTTTAACAATCAGCCCCAGCATTTT.

This clonotype was observed a few times. CDR3 in amino acids: CASSLGAVRGEQFF. CDR3 bases: TGTGCCAGCAGCTTAGGGGCGGTCCGAGGGGAGCAGTTCTTC. J is TRBJ2-1 and V is TRBV7-6, with D perhaps matching TRBD2 (5 bases). V was pared by 1 base and J by 10 bases, with 14 bases between. Germline V gene data show CDR1 as SGHVS and CDR2 as FNYEAQ. The CDR3 totals 14 residues.

This clonotype has a single count. A clone one base away is much larger, so this may be a read error. The chain employs TRBV7-2 and TRBJ2-7; 12 bases align to TRBD2. The CDR3 length is 14 residues. Germline values: CDR1 SGHTA, CDR2 FQGNSA. The CDR3 region is CAGSETSGGREQYV. The CDR3 nucleotides read TGTGCCGGCAGCGAGACTAGCGGGGGTCGGGAGCAGTACGTC.

This clonotype was picked up many times. The V call is TRBV7-6, the J call TRBJ1-2, with D uncertain. Germline V gene sequence: CDR1 SGHVS, CDR2 FNYEAQ. The CDR3 is 14 amino acids. The V and J ends lost 1 base and 4 bases respectively, with 10 bases between them. The CDR3 sequence is CASSLDSSSYGYTF. Written as DNA, the CDR3 is TGTGCCAGCAGCTTAGATTCATCCTCCTATGGCTACACCTTC.

This clonotype was detected a few times. V gene TRBV27 combines with J gene TRBJ1-1; TRBD1 matches at 8 bases. This CDR3 is built from 19 residues. J was trimmed by 0 bases and V by 3 bases; bases with no gene match: 15. The germline V gene has CDR1 MNHEY and CDR2 SMNVEV (reference sequence). The CDR3 reads CASSLFGQGLILMNTEAFF. The CDR3 DNA is TGTGCCAGCAGTTTGTTCGGACAGGGTTTGATCCTTATGAACACTGAAGCTTTCTTT.

On this clonotype: A much larger clone sits a single nucleotide away, making a read error possible. This chain links TRBV7-9 with TRBJ2-2; D remains ambiguous. Germline lookup yields CDR1 SEHNR and CDR2 FQNEAQ (reference sequence). This CDR3 comprises 14 residues. CDR3 residues: CTSSLPVPTGELFF. The CDR3 DNA reads TGTACCAGCAGCTTACCGGTACCCACCGGGGAGCTGTTTTTT.

Details on this clonotype: It may be a read error: a sequence one base away is much more abundant. The genes are TRBV6-2 or TRBV6-3 and TRBJ2-1; possibly TRBD2 for D (5 bases). The germline V gene has CDR1 MNHEY and CDR2 SVGEGT. The CDR3 totals 14 residues. The CDR3 nucleotides are TGTGCCAGCAGTTACGAGCGGTCCTACAATGAGCACTTCTTC. This translates into CASSYERSYNEHFF.

V usage is TRBV7-2 and J usage is TRBJ1-1; D may be TRBD1 (6 bases). V was trimmed by 5 bases and J by 6 bases, leaving 19 bases between them. The CDR3 runs to 15 residues. Germline CDR1 reads SGHTA; CDR2 reads FQGNSA. CDR3: CASSPWGQLKAEAFF. The CDR3 DNA is TGTGCCAGCAGCCCGTGGGGACAACTGAAGGCTGAAGCTTTCTTT.

This clonotype came up many times. The J gene is TRBJ1-6, the V gene TRBV7-2; the D is unclear. Trimming took 2 bases from V and 6 from J, leaving 14 bases between them. Germline V gene sequence: CDR1 SGHTA, CDR2 FQGNSA. The CDR3 totals 16 residues. The CDR3 DNA sequence: TGTGCCAGCAGCTTAATTCGCCAGGCTAGTAATTCACCCCTCCACTTT. It translates to CASSLIRQASNSPLHF.

The V gene is TRBV2, the J gene TRBJ2-1; tentative D call: TRBD1 (6 bases). The germline V and J ends were trimmed by 4 bases and 1 base, with 17 bases remaining between them. Germline assignment: CDR1 SNHLY and CDR2 FYNNEI. The CDR3 is made up of 17 amino acids. CDR3 bases: TGTGCCAGCAGTGGGCCGGAAACGGGACAATCCTACAATGAGCAGTTCTTC. Its translation is CASSGPETGQSYNEQFF.

The table lists this clonotype with a count of one. Germline is not matched at one junction end, which may reflect a read error. The chain recombines TRBV7-4 with TRBJ2-3, with 12 bases identical to TRBD2. The CDR3 covers 15 residues. The germline V gene encodes CDR1 SGHVT and CDR2 SQSDAQ. DNA of the CDR3: TGTTCCAGCAGCCCTAGCGGGGGGGGTCAAGATACGCAGTATTTT. It encodes CSSSPSGGGQDTQYF.

The rearrangement joins TRBV29-1 to TRBJ1-2; D not resolved. Germline values: CDR1 SQVTM, CDR2 ANQGSEA. The CDR3 length is 13 residues. V was trimmed by 3 bases and J by 0 bases, leaving 8 bases between them. CDR3 residues: CSVDEGPNYGYTF. The CDR3, as DNA: TGCAGCGTTGATGAAGGGCCTAACTATGGCTACACCTTC.

CDR3 nucleotide sequence: TGCAGTGCTAGTCGCAGGGGATCCTACGAGCAGTACTTC. Protein sequence: CSASRRGSYEQYF. The V gene is TRBV20-1, the J gene TRBJ2-7; tentative D call: TRBD1 (6 bases). V was cut by 3 bases and J by 1 base, with 10 bases left in between. CDR1 is DFQATT and CDR2 is SNEGSKA in the germline V gene (reference sequence). The CDR3 spans 13 residues.